This T cell receptor beta chain was identified during a study of PD-1 blockade in classical Hodgkin lymphoma. A word on this clone: What it binds is not known.

The CDR3 length is 15 residues. The J segment lost 5 bases and the V segment lost 10 bases, leaving 7 bases of the junction unmatched. Germline V gene sequence: CDR1 MNHEY, CDR2 SVGAGI. Some clones are missing from TCRdb's copy, which holds only in-frame ones; the method was immunoSEQ multiplex PCR. The data hold around 17,000 clones, with 85% observed a single time. The study, taken as a whole, reports: Newly diagnosed patients had baseline TCR diversity that was reportedly lower than that of healthy donors. Complete responders matched newly diagnosed patients in baseline diversity. Anyone who began nivolumab under 1 year after ASCT was excluded.

Relapses following autologous stem cell transplantation were seen in all patients, with brentuximab vedotin exposure varying. The study purified CD4+ T cells from thawed PBMCs using magnetic negative selection. The rearrangement joins TRBV6-5 to TRBJ2-5, with TRBD2 identical over 16 bases. The sample was CD4+ T cells from blood, taken at baseline. The origin of this receptor is a human donor with classical Hodgkin lymphoma. DNA of the CDR3: TGTGCCAATGGGACTAGCGGGGGGGCCGAGGAGACCCAGTACTTC. This codes for CANGTSGGAEETQYF.